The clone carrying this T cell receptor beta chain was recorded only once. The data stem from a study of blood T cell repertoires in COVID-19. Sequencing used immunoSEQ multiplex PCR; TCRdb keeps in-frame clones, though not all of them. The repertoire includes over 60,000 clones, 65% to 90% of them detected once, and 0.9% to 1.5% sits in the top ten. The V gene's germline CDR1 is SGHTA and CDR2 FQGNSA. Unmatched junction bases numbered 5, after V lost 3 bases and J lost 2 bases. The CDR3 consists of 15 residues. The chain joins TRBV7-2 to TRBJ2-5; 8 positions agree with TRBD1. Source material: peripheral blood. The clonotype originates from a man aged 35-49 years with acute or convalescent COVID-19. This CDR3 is CASSLGTGQQETQYF. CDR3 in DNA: TGTGCCAGCAGCTTGGGGACAGGCCAACAAGAGACCCAGTACTTC.